The rows below give T cell receptor beta chains drawn from one sample of a study of blood T cell repertoires in COVID-19. Sequencing used immunoSEQ multiplex PCR; TCRdb keeps in-frame clones, though not all of them. This sample has some 200,000 clones, with about 87% found just once. Sequenced: PBMCs or T cells enriched from blood (not recorded which). The receptors shown here come from a woman aged 25 to 39 who had recovered from COVID-19. The CDR3 runs from the conserved cysteine through the conserved F or W. D genes are given only for firm matches. Rows may omit the clone size; those that give it use once, few, many or a size class.

j_call	clone_size	d_call	v_call	cdr3_nt	cdr3_aa
TRBJ1-4	NA	NA	TRBV4-3	TGCGCCAGCAGCCCGAGAGTATCTACAACTAATGAAAAACTGTTTTTT	CASSPRVSTTNEKLFF
TRBJ2-5	NA	TRBD1	TRBV19	TGTGCCAGTAGTATGGACAGGGCAAAGACCCAGTACTTC	CASSMDRAKTQYF
TRBJ1-3	NA	NA	TRBV6-5	TGTGCCAGCAGTTACGACAGGAGTTCTGGAAACACCATATATTTT	CASSYDRSSGNTIYF
TRBJ2-3	once	NA	TRBV14	TGTGCCAGCAGCGTCCGCGGTTCTTCCACAGATACGCAGTATTTT	CASSVRGSSTDTQYF
TRBJ2-2	NA	TRBD2	TRBV3-1/TRBV3-2	TGTGCCAGCAGCCAAGGACTAGCGGGCACCGGGGAGCTGTTTTTT	CASSQGLAGTGELFF
TRBJ1-5	NA	TRBD1	TRBV5-5	TGTGCCAGCAGCTTAGACACAGGGGATCAGCCCCAGCATTTT	CASSLDTGDQPQHF
TRBJ1-2	NA	TRBD1	TRBV2	TGTGCCAGCAGTCATGGACAGGGAAATGGCTACACCTTC	CASSHGQGNGYTF
TRBJ1-1	few	NA	TRBV7-2	TGTGCCAGCAGACGGGGGGCAAACACTGAAGCTTTCTTT	CASRRGANTEAFF
TRBJ2-7	NA	NA	TRBV3-1/TRBV3-2	TGTGCCAGCAGCCAAGTCCCAACAACAGGGCATAACGAGCAGTACTTC	CASSQVPTTGHNEQYF
TRBJ2-7	once	TRBD1	TRBV3-1/TRBV3-2	TGTGCCAGCAGCCAAGTAGGGACAGGGGAGGGAGAGCAGTACTTC	CASSQVGTGEGEQYF
TRBJ1-1	NA	NA	TRBV19	TGTGCCAGTAGTGTCACAGGGAACACTGAAGCTTTCTTT	CASSVTGNTEAFF
TRBJ1-1	NA	NA	TRBV7-2	TGTGCCAGCAGCATCGCGACAAGGGGCGACGCTGAAGCTTTCTTT	CASSIATRGDAEAFF
TRBJ1-2	NA	TRBD1	TRBV4-3	TGCGCCAGCAGCCCGGGGACAGGGGGACTCTATGGCTACACCTTC	CASSPGTGGLYGYTF
TRBJ2-1	NA	TRBD1	TRBV15	TGTGCCACCAGCTCTCGACAGGGTAGGAATGAGCAGTTCTTC	CATSSRQGRNEQFF
TRBJ1-3	NA	TRBD1	TRBV7-7	TGTGCTAGCAGCTCCGGGACAGGGATAGGAAACACCATATATTTT	CASSSGTGIGNTIYF
TRBJ2-2	NA	NA	TRBV29-1	TGCAGCGCTACAGACAGGTACACCGGGGAGCTGTTTTTT	CSATDRYTGELFF
TRBJ2-7	once	TRBD1	TRBV24-1	TGTGCCTCAAAGGGACAGCCTATCTCCTACGAGCAGTACTTC	CASKGQPISYEQYF
TRBJ1-1	once	NA	TRBV19	TGTGCCAGTAGTATGCTCAACGGGAACACTGAAGCTTTCTTT	CASSMLNGNTEAFF
TRBJ1-3	few	TRBD1	TRBV11-2	TGTGCCAGCAGCTCGAACAGGGGGAGCTCTGGAAACACCATATATTTT	CASSSNRGSSGNTIYF
TRBJ2-5	NA	TRBD1	TRBV5-6	TGTGCCAGCAGGTGGACAGGGGTAGAGACCCAGTACTTC	CASRWTGVETQYF
TRBJ1-1	once	TRBD1	TRBV15	TGTGCCACCAGCAGAGAGATGACAGGGGTCACTGAAGCTTTCTTT	CATSREMTGVTEAFF
TRBJ1-2	NA	NA	TRBV11-2	TGTGCCAGCAGCTTATTGGAGGTTAACTATGGCTACACCTTC	CASSLLEVNYGYTF
TRBJ2-7	NA	TRBD2	TRBV5-4	TGTGCCAGCAGCTTCCGGGGGGCCTACGAGCAGTACTTC	CASSFRGAYEQYF
TRBJ2-2	NA	NA	TRBV12-3/TRBV12-4	TGTGCCAGCAGTTCCCAGGGCCCCGGGGAGCTGTTTTTT	CASSSQGPGELFF
TRBJ1-2	NA	NA	TRBV5-4	TGTGCCAGCAGCTTTAGTGGGCCTGGCTACACCTTC	CASSFSGPGYTF
TRBJ2-7	NA	NA	TRBV7-8	TGTGCCAGCAGCTTAGGTTCAGTTTTTGACGAGCAGTACTTC	CASSLGSVFDEQYF
TRBJ2-1	NA	NA	TRBV11-2	TGTGCCAGCACCCCAAGAGGGGGGGGAGCCTACAATGAGCAGTTCTTC	CASTPRGGGAYNEQFF
TRBJ1-1	once	NA	TRBV10-3	TGTGCCATCAGTGAGACAGGAGGGGAGGGAACTGAAGCTTTCTTT	CAISETGGEGTEAFF
TRBJ1-1	NA	TRBD1	TRBV7-9	TGTGCCAGCAGCGGACAGGGAGGCTTTATGAACACTGAAGCTTTCTTT	CASSGQGGFMNTEAFF
TRBJ1-1	NA	NA	TRBV5-5	TGTGCCAGCAGCACCCAGTTGAACACTGAAGCTTTCTTT	CASSTQLNTEAFF
TRBJ1-1	NA	NA	TRBV9	TGTGCCAGCAGCGGAGACTCCTCATGGGACACTGAAGCTTTCTTT	CASSGDSSWDTEAFF
TRBJ1-1	NA	NA	TRBV6-5	TGTGCCAGCGGGGAACAGGAGTTCATGAACACTGAAGCTTTCTTT	CASGEQEFMNTEAFF
TRBJ1-6	NA	NA	TRBV7-8	TGTGCCAGCAGCAGGGGCCAGACTCTAAGGTCACCCCTCCACTTT	CASSRGQTLRSPLHF
TRBJ2-1	NA	NA	TRBV6-5	TGTGCCAGCAGTTACTCGATGGTTAGCTCCTACAATGAGCAGTTCTTC	CASSYSMVSSYNEQFF
TRBJ2-2	few	NA	TRBV18	TGTGCCAGCTCACTTTCCACAGGGATCGGGGAGCTGTTTTTT	CASSLSTGIGELFF
TRBJ1-4	once	TRBD1	TRBV5-4	TGTGCCAGCAGCACCAGGACAGGGGGACGGGAAAAACTGTTTTTT	CASSTRTGGREKLFF
TRBJ2-1	NA	NA	TRBV7-2	TGTGCCAGCAGCCAAGGCAGGGGCGATGAGCAGTTCTTC	CASSQGRGDEQFF
TRBJ1-2	once	NA	TRBV15	TGTGCCACCAACCAGGGTGGCTATGGCTACACCTTC	CATNQGGYGYTF
TRBJ1-2	few	NA	TRBV11-2	TGTGCCAGCAGCTCGGGCCAGGGGAGTATCTATGGCTACACCTTC	CASSSGQGSIYGYTF
TRBJ1-6	NA	NA	TRBV3-1/TRBV3-2	TGTGCCAGCAGCCAAGGGCAGAATAATTCACCCCTCCACTTT	CASSQGQNNSPLHF
TRBJ2-2	NA	TRBD2	TRBV5-1	TGCGCCAGCAGCGCCGGGACTAGGGACACCGGGGAGCTGTTTTTT	CASSAGTRDTGELFF